A selection of T cell receptor beta chains follows, all from one sample in a study of CD8 T cells in Susac syndrome. In TCRdb, the immunoSEQ multiplex PCR reads were re-called with MiXCR into one record per CDR3 protein. The sample includes 95,000 to 150,000 distinct CDR3 sequences, roughly 95% of them seen just once. Input material: CD4+ T cells from PBMCs. All receptors derive from a human donor with Susac syndrome. Both conserved end residues are part of each CDR3. The D gene is left open where the match is weak. Clone size is not always given. Where it is, it says once, few, many or a class for expanded clones.

V,J,D,size,CDR3,DNA
TRBV5-1,TRBJ2-3,TRBD2,.,CASSLIAGASDTQYF,TGCGCCAGCAGCCTCATAGCGGGAGCGTCAGATACGCAGTATTTT
TRBV30,TRBJ2-3,.,.,CAVPRASEDTQYF,TGTGCCGTACCCCGGGCTAGCGAAGATACGCAGTATTTT
TRBV19,TRBJ2-5,TRBD1,.,CASSISRTGGSGETQYF,TGTGCCAGTAGTATCTCCCGGACAGGGGGCTCGGGAGAGACCCAGTACTTC
TRBV12-3/TRBV12-4,TRBJ2-2,TRBD2,.,CASSWEGEVFF,TGTGCCAGCAGTTGGGAGGGCGAGGTGTTTTTT
TRBV30,TRBJ2-5,TRBD1,.,CAWSAAGGSQETQYF,TGTGCCTGGAGTGCCGCAGGGGGCAGCCAAGAGACCCAGTACTTC
TRBV4-3,TRBJ2-2,.,.,CASSQALLGTGELFF,TGCGCCAGCAGCCAGGCCTTACTAGGGACCGGGGAGCTGTTTTTT
TRBV20-1,TRBJ2-1,.,.,CSAREDTSYNEQFF,TGCAGTGCTAGAGAGGATACTTCCTACAATGAGCAGTTCTTC
TRBV28,TRBJ2-7,TRBD2,once,CASSEDGTSGAIYEQYF,TGTGCCAGCAGCGAGGACGGGACTAGCGGGGCCATCTACGAGCAGTACTTC
TRBV5-1,TRBJ1-2,.,.,CASSLPSGHPSGYTF,TGCGCCAGCAGCTTGCCTTCCGGACATCCTAGTGGCTACACCTTC
TRBV20-1,TRBJ2-4,.,.,CSAYDLRAKNIQYF,TGCAGTGCCTACGACCTTAGGGCCAAAAACATTCAGTACTTC